This T cell receptor (beta chain) originates from a study of technical replicates of blood from a few donors. The V end lost 4 bases, the J end lost 5 bases, and 13 bases lay between the germline ends. From germline, CDR1 is SEHNR and CDR2 FQNEAQ (reference sequence). The CDR3 spans 14 residues. The table came from immunoSEQ multiplex PCR; TCRdb's copy has only in-frame clones and leaves some out. Of about 79,000 clones detected, roughly 94% appear once; the ten largest clones hold 0.25% to 0.3%. This clone was seen once. The source of this sequence is a human donor in good health. The chain recombines TRBV7-9 with TRBJ2-3, with a possible D match to TRBD1 (7 bases). Material: T cells isolated from PBMCs. The CDR3 coding sequence is TGTGCCAGCAGCTCGCGGGACAGCCAAGATACGCAGTATTTT. Residues: CASSSRDSQDTQYF.